Listed here is a single T cell receptor beta chain. The sample belongs to a study of blood T cell repertoires in COVID-19. On the study more broadly: Both acute and convalescent COVID-19 samples were obtained from the United States, Italy and Spain.

CDR3 length equals 12 residues. CDR1 and CDR2 from the germline V gene are SNHLY and FYNNEI. The V end lost 7 bases, the J end lost 15 bases, and 19 bases lay between the germline ends. Assay used: immunoSEQ multiplex PCR; TCRdb lists only in-frame clones, some missing. Seen here are 100,000 to 150,000 clones, over 80% observed once, and the top ten hold about 12%. The V and J genes are TRBV2 and TRBJ2-4, with a weak D call TRBD2 (6 bases). The sequence derives from a man in his fifties or sixties with acute or convalescent COVID-19. Sequenced input: peripheral blood. As DNA, the CDR3 is TGTGCCAGCAATAGGCTAAACGGGAGAGGGTACTTC. It yields the protein CASNRLNGRGYF. Full variable domain (rest looked up from reference TRBV2 and TRBJ2-4): EPEVTQTPSHQVTQMGQEVILRCVPISNHLYFYWYRQILGQKVEFLVSFYNNEISEKSEIFDDQFSVERPDGSNFTLKIRSTKLEDSAMYFCASNRLNGRGYFGAGTRLSVL.